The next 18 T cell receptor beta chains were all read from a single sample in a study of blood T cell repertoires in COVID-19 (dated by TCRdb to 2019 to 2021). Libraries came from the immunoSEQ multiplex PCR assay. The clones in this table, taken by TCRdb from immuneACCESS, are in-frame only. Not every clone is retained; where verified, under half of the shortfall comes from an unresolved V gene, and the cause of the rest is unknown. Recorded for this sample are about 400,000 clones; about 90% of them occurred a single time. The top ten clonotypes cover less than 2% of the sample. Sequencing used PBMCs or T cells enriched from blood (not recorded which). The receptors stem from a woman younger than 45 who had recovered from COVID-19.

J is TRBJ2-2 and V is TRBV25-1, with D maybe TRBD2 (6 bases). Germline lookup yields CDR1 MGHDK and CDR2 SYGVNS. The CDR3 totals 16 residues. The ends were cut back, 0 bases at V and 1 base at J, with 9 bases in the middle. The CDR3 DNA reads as TGTGCCAGCAGTGAATACGCGGGACTGAACACCGGGGAGCTGTTTTTT. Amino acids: CASSEYAGLNTGELFF.

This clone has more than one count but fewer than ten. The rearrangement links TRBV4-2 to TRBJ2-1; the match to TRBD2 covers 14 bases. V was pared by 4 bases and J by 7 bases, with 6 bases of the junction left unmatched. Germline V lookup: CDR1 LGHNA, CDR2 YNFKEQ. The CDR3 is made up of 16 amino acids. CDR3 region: CASSRPGTSGSNEQFF. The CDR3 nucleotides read TGTGCCAGCAGCCGCCCCGGGACTAGCGGGAGTAATGAGCAGTTCTTC.

CDR3 region: CASSEARAGVHQPQHF. The DNA of the CDR3 is TGTGCCAGCAGTGAAGCAAGGGCCGGGGTACATCAGCCCCAGCATTTT. The V call is TRBV2, the J call TRBJ1-5; D remains ambiguous. Germline lookup yields CDR1 SNHLY and CDR2 FYNNEI. V lost 0 bases to trimming and J lost 5 bases, with 14 bases between them. CDR3 length equals 16 residues.

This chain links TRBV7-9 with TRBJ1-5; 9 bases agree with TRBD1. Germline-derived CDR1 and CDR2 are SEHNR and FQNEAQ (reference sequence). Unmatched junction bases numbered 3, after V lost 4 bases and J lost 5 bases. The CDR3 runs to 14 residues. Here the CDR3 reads CASSSGQGYQPQHF. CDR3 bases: TGTGCCAGCAGCTCCGGACAGGGGTATCAGCCCCAGCATTTT.

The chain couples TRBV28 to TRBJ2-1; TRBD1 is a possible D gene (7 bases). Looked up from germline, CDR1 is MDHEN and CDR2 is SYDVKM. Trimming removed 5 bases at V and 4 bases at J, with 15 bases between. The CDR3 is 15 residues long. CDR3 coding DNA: TGTGCCAGCAGTCCAGGCGGGACAGCATACAATGAGCAGTTCTTC. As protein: CASSPGGTAYNEQFF.

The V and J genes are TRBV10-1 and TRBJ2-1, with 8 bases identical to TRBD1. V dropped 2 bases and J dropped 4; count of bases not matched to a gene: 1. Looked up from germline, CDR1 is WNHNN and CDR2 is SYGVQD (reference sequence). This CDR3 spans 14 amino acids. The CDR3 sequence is CASSETGGYNEQFF. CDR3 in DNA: TGCGCCAGCAGTGAGACAGGGGGGTACAATGAGCAGTTCTTC.

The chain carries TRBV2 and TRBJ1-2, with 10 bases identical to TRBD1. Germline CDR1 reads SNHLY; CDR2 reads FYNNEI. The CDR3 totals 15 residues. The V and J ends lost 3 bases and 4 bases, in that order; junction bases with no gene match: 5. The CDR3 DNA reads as TGTGCCAGCAGTGAGGGACAGGGGTCGGCCTATGGCTACACCTTC. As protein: CASSEGQGSAYGYTF.

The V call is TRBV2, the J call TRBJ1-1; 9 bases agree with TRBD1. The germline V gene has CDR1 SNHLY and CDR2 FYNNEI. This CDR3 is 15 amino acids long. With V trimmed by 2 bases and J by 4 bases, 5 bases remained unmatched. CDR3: CASSEHRGLGTEAFF. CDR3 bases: TGTGCCAGCAGTGAACACAGGGGGCTGGGCACTGAAGCTTTCTTT.

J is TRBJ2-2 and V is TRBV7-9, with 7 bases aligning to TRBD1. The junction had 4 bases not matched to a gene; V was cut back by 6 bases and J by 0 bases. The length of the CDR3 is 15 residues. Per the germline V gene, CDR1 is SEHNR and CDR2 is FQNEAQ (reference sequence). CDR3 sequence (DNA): TGTGCCAGCAGGACAGGGCAAGCGAACACCGGGGAGCTGTTTTTT. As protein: CASRTGQANTGELFF.

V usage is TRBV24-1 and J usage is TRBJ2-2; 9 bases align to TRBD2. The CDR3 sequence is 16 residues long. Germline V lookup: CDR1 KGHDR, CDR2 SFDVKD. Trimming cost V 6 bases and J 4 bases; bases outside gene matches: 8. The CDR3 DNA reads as TGTGCCACCAGTTCTATAGCGGGAGAGGGCACCGGGGAGCTGTTTTTT. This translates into CATSSIAGEGTGELFF.

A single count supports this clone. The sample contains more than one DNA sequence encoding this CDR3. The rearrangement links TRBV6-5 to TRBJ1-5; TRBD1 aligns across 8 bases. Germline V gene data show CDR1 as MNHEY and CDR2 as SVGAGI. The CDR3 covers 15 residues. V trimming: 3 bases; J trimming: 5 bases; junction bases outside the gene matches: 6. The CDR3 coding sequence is TGTGCCAGCAGTTATTCGACAGGGGAAGATCAGCCCCAGCATTTT. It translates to CASSYSTGEDQPQHF.

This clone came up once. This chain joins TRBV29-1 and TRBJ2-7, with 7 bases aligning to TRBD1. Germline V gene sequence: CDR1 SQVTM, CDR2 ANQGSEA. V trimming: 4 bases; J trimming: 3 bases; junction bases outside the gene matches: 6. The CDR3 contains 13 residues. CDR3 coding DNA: TGCAGCGTTGCCTACGCAGGGGGCTACGAGCAGTACTTC. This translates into CSVAYAGGYEQYF.

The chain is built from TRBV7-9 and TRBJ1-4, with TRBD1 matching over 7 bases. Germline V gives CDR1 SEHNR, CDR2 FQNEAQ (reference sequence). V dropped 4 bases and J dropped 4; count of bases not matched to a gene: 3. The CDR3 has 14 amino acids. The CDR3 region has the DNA TGTGCCAGCAGCTCACAGGGGTTTAATGAAAAACTGTTTTTT. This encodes CASSSQGFNEKLFF. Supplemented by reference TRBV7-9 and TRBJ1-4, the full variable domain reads DTGVSQNPRHKITKRGQNVTFRCDPISEHNRLYWYRQTLGQGPEFLTYFQNEAQLEKSRLLSDRFSAERPKGSFSTLEIQRTEQGDSAMYLCASSSQGFNEKLFFGSGTQLSVL.

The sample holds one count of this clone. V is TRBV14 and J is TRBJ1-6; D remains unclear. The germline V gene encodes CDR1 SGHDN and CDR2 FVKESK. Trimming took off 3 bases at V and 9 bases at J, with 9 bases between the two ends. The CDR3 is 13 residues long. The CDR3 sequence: CASSHNTGSPLHF. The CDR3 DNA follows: TGTGCCAGCAGCCACAATACCGGTTCACCCCTCCACTTT.

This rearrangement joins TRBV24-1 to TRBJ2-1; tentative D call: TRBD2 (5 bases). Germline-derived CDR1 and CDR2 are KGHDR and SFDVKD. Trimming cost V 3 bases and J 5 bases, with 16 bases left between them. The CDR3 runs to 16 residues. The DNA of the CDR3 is TGTGCCACCAGTGATCGGGTGAGCGGAGCTAACAATGAGCAGTTCTTC. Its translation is CATSDRVSGANNEQFF.

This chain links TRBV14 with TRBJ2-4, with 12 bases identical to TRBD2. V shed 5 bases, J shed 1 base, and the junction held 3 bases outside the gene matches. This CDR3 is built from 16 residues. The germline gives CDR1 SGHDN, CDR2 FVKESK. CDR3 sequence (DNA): TGTGCCAGCAGCAGAACTAGCGGGAGGGCCAAAAACATTCAGTACTTC. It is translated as CASSRTSGRAKNIQYF.

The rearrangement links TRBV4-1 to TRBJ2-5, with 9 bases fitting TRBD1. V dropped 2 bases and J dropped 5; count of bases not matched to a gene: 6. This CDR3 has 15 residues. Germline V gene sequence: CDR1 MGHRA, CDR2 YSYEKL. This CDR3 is CASSQIQGAGETQYF. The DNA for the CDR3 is TGCGCCAGCAGCCAAATACAGGGGGCCGGTGAGACCCAGTACTTC.

CDR3 coding DNA: TGTGCCTGGAGCGGAGGAGGTTCGGACGAGCAGTACTTC. Encoded protein: CAWSGGGSDEQYF. The V call is TRBV30, the J call TRBJ2-7; possible D gene TRBD2, 5 bases. Germline V gives CDR1 GTSNPN, CDR2 SVGIG (reference sequence). The CDR3 consists of 13 residues. V was cut by 3 bases and J by 5 bases, with 14 bases left in between.